Given below is one T cell receptor (beta chain) in context. The antigen is undetermined. V lost 1 base and J lost 4, with 16 bases in between. Germline CDR1 reads MGHRA; CDR2 reads YSYEKL. There are 17 residues in the CDR3. TCRdb redid the calling of the RT-PCR reads with MiXCR, one entry per CDR3 protein. The sample has about 780,000 distinct CDR3 sequences, about 18% seen once; the top ten hold 11%. The sample is drawn from a study of response to subunit inactivated influenza vaccine. Study-level findings and limits: T cells newly recruited by each seasonal influenza vaccination are few, the authors suggested.

V gene TRBV4-1 combines with J gene TRBJ2-2, with TRBD1 as a possible D gene (5 bases). This receptor was identified in a middle-aged man who received an inactivated influenza vaccine. The sequences come from PBMCs from blood, collected around 5 days after vaccination. The CDR3 coding sequence is TGCGCCAGCAGCCAAGCGTGGCCAGGACAATTCACCGGGGAGCTGTTTTTT. It yields the protein CASSQAWPGQFTGELFF.